This entry is about one T cell receptor beta chain. The antigen is not known. This record belongs to a study of shared clonotypes between healthy human individuals. Points from the study as a whole: Sampling used blood alone; tissue repertoires probably differ. When naive CD4 clonotypes were compared across a few donors, about 4.9% were shared.

The protocol was immunoSEQ multiplex PCR, while the TCRdb copy is restricted to in-frame clones and leaves out a portion. In the table there are about 1.5 million clones, 95% to 99% of which are singletons. This CDR3 is 13 amino acids long. Germline V gene lookup returns CDR1 SGHVS and CDR2 FNYEAQ. V dropped 6 bases and J dropped 7 bases, with 16 bases sitting between them. The donor population consisted of healthy HIV-negative adults with no recent acute infections or vaccinations. The receptor was isolated from a man aged 30-40 years in good health. The chain recombines TRBV7-6 with TRBJ2-7, with D tentatively TRBD2 (6 bases). Material for sequencing was naive CD4+ T cells sorted from blood. As for subset: CD45RA+ positively selected. The CDR3 region is CASRSELAGEQYF. The CDR3 DNA follows: TGTGCCAGCAGATCAGAACTTGCGGGGGAGCAGTACTTC.